The 21 T cell receptor beta chains below were found in one sample sequenced in a study of T cell responses to AZD1222 COVID-19 vaccine. TCRdb's table, derived via immunoSEQ multiplex PCR, lists solely in-frame clones and lacks some. Of about 130,000 clones in the sample, 88% were seen once. Sequencing was performed on peripheral blood, taken on day 0 of MenACWY control vaccination. The receptors were gathered from an adult in good health.

This clone was seen only a few times. An end of the junction does not agree with germline; a read error may underlie this. The V gene is TRBV11-2, the J gene TRBJ1-3; a possible D gene is TRBD1 (6 bases). This CDR3 is built from 14 residues. The germline V gene encodes CDR1 SGHAT and CDR2 FQNNGV. The CDR3 loop is CASSLDPTGRLQAF. The CDR3 DNA sequence: TGTGCCAGCAGCTTAGACCCGACAGGCCGCCTCCAAGCTTTT.

This chain uses TRBV27 with TRBJ2-2; D possibly corresponds to TRBD1 (6 bases). V lost 5 bases and J lost 6, with 13 bases in between. CDR3 length: 14 amino acids. Germline loops: CDR1 MNHEY, CDR2 SMNVEV (reference sequence). CDR3 in DNA: TGTGCCAGCAGTCACACAGGGCCCCCCGGGGAGCTGTTTTTT. Amino acids: CASSHTGPPGELFF.

This clone showed up just a few times. J is TRBJ2-7 and V is TRBV7-9; 8 bases match TRBD2. Germline-derived CDR1 and CDR2 are SEHNR and FQNEAQ (reference sequence). The trim removed 0 bases at V and 6 bases at J, leaving 4 bases unmatched. CDR3 size: 14 residues. CDR3 DNA sequence: TGTGCCAGCAGCTTAGCGAGCGGGAGTCTCGAGCAGTACTTC. It is translated as CASSLASGSLEQYF. The variable domain in full, completed from reference TRBV7-9 and TRBJ2-7, reads DTGVSQNPRHKITKRGQNVTFRCDPISEHNRLYWYRQTLGQGPEFLTYFQNEAQLEKSRLLSDRFSAERPKGSFSTLEIQRTEQGDSAMYLCASSLASGSLEQYFGPGTRLTVT.

The gene calls are TRBV21-1 and TRBJ1-5; the D segment call TRBD1 is taken from the table without a DNA check. TRBV21-1 is a known pseudogene. This CDR3 contains 19 residues. The CDR3 DNA reads as TGTGCCAGCAGCAAAAGGGGCAGGGGGCCGATAGTTGGCAATCAGCCCCAGCATTTT. This sequence encodes CASSKRGRGPIVGNQPQHF.

The chain couples TRBV6-4 to TRBJ1-5; 12 bases are a match to TRBD1. The germline V gene has CDR1 MRHNA and CDR2 SNTAGT. Losses at the gene ends were 5 bases for V and 2 bases for J; bases not matched to a gene: 4. This CDR3 spans 16 amino acids. This chain's CDR3 is CASSFGTGGGNQPQHF. Here the CDR3 DNA reads TGTGCCAGCAGTTTCGGGACAGGGGGCGGCAATCAGCCCCAGCATTTT.

The V call is TRBV9, the J call TRBJ1-2; 7 nucleotides line up with TRBD1. The CDR3 totals 12 residues. V trimming: 7 bases; J trimming: 4 bases; junction bases outside the gene matches: 4. The germline V gene encodes CDR1 SGDLS and CDR2 YYNGEE. CDR3 protein: CASQKGAYGYTF. The CDR3 nucleotides read TGTGCCAGCCAAAAGGGGGCCTATGGCTACACCTTC.

This clone was observed a single time. This rearrangement joins TRBV15 to TRBJ1-2, with a possible D match to TRBD1 (5 bases). V lost 5 bases, J lost 8 bases, and 21 bases lay in between. The CDR3 contains 15 residues. Germline loops: CDR1 LNHNV, CDR2 YYDKDF (reference sequence). The CDR3 nucleotides are TGTGCCACCAGCGACGACAGTCAGGTGGCCCTAGGCTACACCTTC. Translated: CATSDDSQVALGYTF.

The V and J genes are TRBV27 and TRBJ1-4; D not certain. The CDR3 length is 16 residues. Germline CDR1 reads MNHEY; CDR2 reads SMNVEV (reference sequence). Trimming stripped 4 bases from V and 0 bases from J, with 12 bases between. CDR3 region: CASSSYTTATNEKLFF. In DNA, the CDR3 is TGTGCCAGCAGTTCCTATACTACTGCAACTAATGAAAAACTGTTTTTT.

The chain carries TRBV15 and TRBJ1-3; D is possibly TRBD1 (5 bases). This CDR3 comprises 12 residues. Germline-derived CDR1 and CDR2 are LNHNV and YYDKDF (reference sequence). V dropped 8 bases and J dropped 4 bases, with 9 bases sitting between them. The CDR3 nucleotides read TGTGCCACCGGGACTAGGGGAAACACCATATATTTT. As protein: CATGTRGNTIYF.

The chain joins TRBV3-1 (or the pseudogene TRBV3-2) to TRBJ2-7; 7 nucleotides align to TRBD2. Trimming removed 4 bases from V and 3 bases from J; junction bases left unmatched: 3. Germline V CDR1 and CDR2: LGHDT, YNNKEL (reference sequence). The CDR3 is 13 residues long. The CDR3 nucleotides read TGTGCCAGCAGCCGGGCGGGAGACTACGAGCAGTACTTC. The encoded protein is CASSRAGDYEQYF.

V is TRBV27 and J is TRBJ2-7; 7 nucleotides match TRBD2. J gave up 0 bases and V 6 bases, and 8 bases lay outside the gene matches. The V gene's germline CDR1 is MNHEY and CDR2 SMNVEV (reference sequence). This CDR3 comprises 15 residues. CDR3 DNA sequence: TGTGCCAGCAGGTCTTATAGCGGGCTCTCCTACGAGCAGTACTTC. Amino acid sequence: CASRSYSGLSYEQYF.

This clone was observed once. The chain couples TRBV9 to TRBJ2-5; 14 nucleotides line up with TRBD2. Germline assignment: CDR1 SGDLS and CDR2 YYNGEE. The V gene end was trimmed by 4 bases and the J gene end by 5 bases; junction bases not matched to a gene: 7. This CDR3 region has 16 residues. In DNA, the CDR3 is TGTGCCAGCAGCCCGGGGACTAGCGGGGGAGAGGAGACCCAGTACTTC. Translation gives CASSPGTSGGEETQYF.

The chain carries TRBV15 and TRBJ2-7; a possible D gene is TRBD2 (5 bases). The length of the CDR3 is 14 residues. V shed 0 bases and J shed 5 bases, with 11 bases lying between them. The V gene's germline CDR1 is LNHNV and CDR2 YYDKDF (reference sequence). CDR3 DNA: TGTGCCACCAGCAGAGAGTGGTTGAGGGACGAGCAGTACTTC. Translation gives CATSREWLRDEQYF.

This sequence joins TRBV7-6 and TRBJ1-6, with 7 bases matching TRBD1. This CDR3 is built from 15 residues. J was trimmed by 7 bases and V by 5 bases; bases with no gene match: 8. Germline CDR1 is SGHVS and CDR2 is FNYEAQ. The CDR3 DNA sequence: TGTGCCAGCAGCCCCACAGGGGATCGGAATTCACCCCTCCACTTT. Its protein is CASSPTGDRNSPLHF.

The chain recombines TRBV5-6 with TRBJ2-2; unclear D gene. Looked up from germline, CDR1 is SGHDT and CDR2 is YYEEEE. The V gene lost 1 base and the J gene lost 2 bases, with 15 bases spanning the gap. This CDR3 spans 17 amino acids. CDR3 in amino acids: CASSLFLGEINTGELFF. The CDR3 DNA follows: TGTGCCAGCAGCTTGTTTCTTGGAGAGATAAACACCGGGGAGCTGTTTTTT.

This clone has only one observation. The V gene is TRBV3-1 (or the pseudogene TRBV3-2), the J gene TRBJ2-1; D is uncertain. Germline V lookup: CDR1 LGHDT, CDR2 YNNKEL (reference sequence). The V and J ends lost 1 base and 11 bases respectively, with 9 bases between them. The CDR3 length is 12 residues. The CDR3 nucleotides are TGTGCCAGCAGCCAAGGACCGAGGAAGCAGTTCTTC. Translation: CASSQGPRKQFF.

This chain joins TRBV5-4 and TRBJ2-1, with 10 bases identical to TRBD2. The V segment lost 0 bases and the J segment 8 bases; nucleotides outside the gene matches: 8. Germline CDR1 SGHNT, CDR2 YYREEE (reference sequence). This CDR3 has 16 residues. This CDR3 is CASSLAASGRLYEQFF. The CDR3 nucleotides read TGTGCCAGCAGCTTGGCCGCTAGCGGGAGATTATATGAGCAGTTCTTC.

The chain couples TRBV5-1 to TRBJ2-3; D is possibly TRBD1 (6 bases). CDR1 is SGHRS and CDR2 is YFSETQ in the germline V gene. This CDR3 spans 16 amino acids. Trimming pared 0 bases from V and 6 bases from J, leaving 17 bases between. CDR3 residues: CASSLDLQGRKDTQYF. The CDR3, as DNA: TGCGCCAGCAGCTTGGATCTACAGGGTCGTAAGGATACGCAGTATTTT.

The chain's CDR3 is CASSEAVRPYNEQFF. The CDR3 region has the DNA TGTGCCAGCAGTGAGGCGGTTAGACCCTACAATGAGCAGTTCTTC. The chain recombines TRBV2 with TRBJ2-1, with D uncertain. V lost 3 bases, J lost 2 bases, and 11 bases lay in between. CDR3 size: 15 residues. The V gene's germline CDR1 is SNHLY and CDR2 FYNNEI.

The chain joins TRBV28 to TRBJ2-1; 7 nucleotides match TRBD2. This CDR3 comprises 15 residues. The V and J ends lost 6 bases and 1 base, in that order; junction bases with no gene match: 6. Germline V gives CDR1 MDHEN, CDR2 SYDVKM. CDR3 coding DNA: TGTGCCAGCAGATCCCGGGACTATTCCTACAATGAGCAGTTCTTC. It specifies CASRSRDYSYNEQFF.

The J gene is TRBJ2-3, the V gene TRBV10-2, with D perhaps TRBD2 (6 bases). Trimming cost V 8 bases and J 1 base, with 7 bases left between them. The germline V gene has CDR1 WSHSY and CDR2 SAAADI. The CDR3 covers 12 residues. The CDR3 DNA follows: TGCGCCAGCGGCGGGGGCACAGATACGCAGTATTTT. Translation: CASGGGTDTQYF.